The subject of this entry is one T cell receptor (beta chain). The data were produced by immunoSEQ multiplex PCR, yet TCRdb's version contains in-frame clones alone and is incomplete. Of over 120,000 clones in the sample, more than 85% were seen once. This sample was taken from a study of control samples from healthy donors and cancer patients. This CDR3 is built from 15 residues. Trimming cost V 4 bases and J 0 bases, with 7 bases left between them. The V gene's germline CDR1 is LGHDT and CDR2 YNNKEL (reference sequence). This chain joins TRBV3-1 (or the pseudogene TRBV3-2) and TRBJ2-6; no clear D gene. The sequence was collected from a young man in good health. The source material was blood. The CDR3 region has the DNA TGTGCCAGCAGCCGACTCAGCTCTGGGGCCAACGTCCTGACTTTC. It translates to CASSRLSSGANVLTF.